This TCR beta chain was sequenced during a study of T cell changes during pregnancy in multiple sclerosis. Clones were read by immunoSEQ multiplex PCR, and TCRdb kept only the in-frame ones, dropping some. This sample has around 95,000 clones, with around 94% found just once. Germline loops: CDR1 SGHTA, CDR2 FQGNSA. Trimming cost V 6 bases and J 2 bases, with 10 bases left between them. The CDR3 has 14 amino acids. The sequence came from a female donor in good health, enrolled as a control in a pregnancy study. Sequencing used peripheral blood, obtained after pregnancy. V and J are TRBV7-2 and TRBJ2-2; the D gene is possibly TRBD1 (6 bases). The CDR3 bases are TGTGCCAGCAGTTTACAGGGAAACACCGGGGAGCTGTTTTTT. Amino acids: CASSLQGNTGELFF.